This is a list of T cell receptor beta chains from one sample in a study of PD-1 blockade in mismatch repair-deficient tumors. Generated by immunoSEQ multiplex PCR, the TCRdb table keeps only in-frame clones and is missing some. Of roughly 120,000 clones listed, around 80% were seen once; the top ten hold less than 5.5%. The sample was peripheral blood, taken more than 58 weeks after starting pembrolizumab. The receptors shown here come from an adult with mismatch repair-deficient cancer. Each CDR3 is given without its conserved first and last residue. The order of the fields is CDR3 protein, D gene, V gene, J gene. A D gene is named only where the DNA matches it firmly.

CDR3aa: AWQEEMNTEAF; d_gene: NA; v_gene: TRBV30; j_gene: TRBJ1-1
CDR3aa: ASSLDDQGTQY; d_gene: NA; v_gene: TRBV5-5; j_gene: TRBJ2-5
CDR3aa: ASSLGTEASGYT; d_gene: TRBD1; v_gene: TRBV6-5; j_gene: TRBJ1-2
CDR3aa: ASSPTGVNYGYT; d_gene: TRBD1; v_gene: TRBV5-6; j_gene: TRBJ1-2
CDR3aa: AWSVVSGSAEQF; d_gene: TRBD2; v_gene: TRBV30; j_gene: TRBJ2-1
CDR3aa: ASSRTPGLGSYEQY; d_gene: TRBD2; v_gene: TRBV7-2; j_gene: TRBJ2-7
CDR3aa: ASSFLTGASPTMSKQF; d_gene: NA; v_gene: TRBV11-2; j_gene: TRBJ2-1
CDR3aa: ASSILAGANNEQF; d_gene: TRBD2; v_gene: TRBV19; j_gene: TRBJ2-1
CDR3aa: ASSPRAGTDTQY; d_gene: NA; v_gene: TRBV25-1; j_gene: TRBJ2-3
CDR3aa: ASTPRERYEQY; d_gene: NA; v_gene: TRBV6-5; j_gene: TRBJ2-7
CDR3aa: ASSVAGGFSHEQY; d_gene: TRBD2; v_gene: TRBV9; j_gene: TRBJ2-7
CDR3aa: ASSKASPGLVPYEQY; d_gene: NA; v_gene: TRBV21-1; j_gene: TRBJ2-7
CDR3aa: ASNPGGTTEAF; d_gene: TRBD1; v_gene: TRBV19; j_gene: TRBJ1-1
CDR3aa: ASSDVGAYEQY; d_gene: NA; v_gene: TRBV6-1; j_gene: TRBJ2-7
CDR3aa: ASSRLAGTGQSSYEQY; d_gene: TRBD2; v_gene: TRBV19; j_gene: TRBJ2-7
CDR3aa: AWNRGSNEKLF; d_gene: NA; v_gene: TRBV30; j_gene: TRBJ1-4
CDR3aa: ASSQDLTGGGEKLF; d_gene: TRBD1; v_gene: TRBV4-2; j_gene: TRBJ1-4
CDR3aa: ASSKLAGVSETQY; d_gene: TRBD2; v_gene: TRBV5-1; j_gene: TRBJ2-5
CDR3aa: ASSLQGAANYGYT; d_gene: TRBD1; v_gene: TRBV5-5; j_gene: TRBJ1-2
CDR3aa: ASSLGGPPYNEQF; d_gene: NA; v_gene: TRBV11-3; j_gene: TRBJ2-1
CDR3aa: ASSLLGRTDTQY; d_gene: NA; v_gene: TRBV7-3; j_gene: TRBJ2-3